This TCR beta chain was recovered during a study of cytomegalovirus exposure and HLA in healthy donors. Study findings and constraints: The study labeled roughly 160 TCR beta chains cytomegalovirus-associated.

This clone was picked up a small number of times. Its antigen is currently unknown. The PCR made use of 60 Vbeta and 13 Jbeta primers. Libraries were prepared by immunoSEQ multiplex PCR; TCRdb keeps only in-frame clonotypes and omits some of them. The sample lists approximately 130,000 clones; less than 90% were seen once. The ends were cut back, 4 bases at V and 3 bases at J, with 19 bases in the middle. The CDR3 runs to 16 residues. Germline assignment: CDR1 SGHRS and CDR2 YFSETQ. This clonotype was sampled from a man aged 35-49 years in good health and CMV-seronegative. The material sequenced was PBMCs. The J gene is TRBJ1-1, the V gene TRBV5-1; tentative D call: TRBD1 (6 bases). CDR3 sequence reads: CASSLTITTGYTEAFF. The CDR3 nucleotides read TGCGCCAGCAGCCTGACCATCACCACAGGGTACACTGAAGCTTTCTTT.